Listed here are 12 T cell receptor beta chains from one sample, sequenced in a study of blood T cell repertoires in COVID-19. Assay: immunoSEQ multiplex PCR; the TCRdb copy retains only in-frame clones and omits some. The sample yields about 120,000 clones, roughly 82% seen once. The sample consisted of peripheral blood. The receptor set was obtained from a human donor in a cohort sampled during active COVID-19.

The CDR3 loop reads CASSPGAGTGDLNQPQHF. CDR3 sequence (DNA): TGTGCCAGCAGCCCCGGCGCAGGAACAGGAGACCTCAATCAGCCCCAGCATTTT. The V gene is TRBV3-1 (or the pseudogene TRBV3-2), the J gene TRBJ1-5, with a tentative D call TRBD1 (5 bases). This CDR3 has 18 amino acids. The V gene's germline CDR1 is LGHDT and CDR2 YNNKEL (reference sequence). V lost 4 bases to trimming and J lost 3 bases, with 22 bases between them.

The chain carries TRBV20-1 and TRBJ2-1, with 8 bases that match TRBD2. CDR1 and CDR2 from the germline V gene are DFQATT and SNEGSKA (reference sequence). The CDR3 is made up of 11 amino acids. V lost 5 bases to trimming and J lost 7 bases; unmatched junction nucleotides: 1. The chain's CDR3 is CSALAGNEQFF. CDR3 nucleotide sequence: TGCAGTGCTTTAGCGGGGAATGAGCAGTTCTTC.

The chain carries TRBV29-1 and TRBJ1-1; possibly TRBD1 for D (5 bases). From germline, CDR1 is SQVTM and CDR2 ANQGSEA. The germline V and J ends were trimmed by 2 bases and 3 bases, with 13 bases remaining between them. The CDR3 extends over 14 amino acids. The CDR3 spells CSVELQGSDTEAFF. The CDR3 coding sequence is TGCAGCGTTGAATTGCAGGGTTCAGACACTGAAGCTTTCTTT.

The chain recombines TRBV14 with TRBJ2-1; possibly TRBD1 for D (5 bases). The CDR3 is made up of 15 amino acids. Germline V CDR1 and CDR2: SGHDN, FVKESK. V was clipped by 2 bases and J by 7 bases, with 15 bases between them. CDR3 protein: CASSQQGSPRNEQFF. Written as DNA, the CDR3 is TGTGCCAGCAGCCAACAGGGTTCCCCCCGGAATGAGCAGTTCTTC.

Here the CDR3 reads CASSPEDAGQNSPLHF. The CDR3 DNA follows: TGTGCCAGCAGCCCCGAGGATGCAGGACAAAATTCACCCCTCCACTTT. V is TRBV7-2 and J is TRBJ1-6; D possibly corresponds to TRBD1 (5 bases). The germline CDR1 and CDR2 sequences are SGHTA and FQGNSA. The CDR3 contains 16 residues. V was pared by 5 bases and J by 7 bases, with 18 bases between.

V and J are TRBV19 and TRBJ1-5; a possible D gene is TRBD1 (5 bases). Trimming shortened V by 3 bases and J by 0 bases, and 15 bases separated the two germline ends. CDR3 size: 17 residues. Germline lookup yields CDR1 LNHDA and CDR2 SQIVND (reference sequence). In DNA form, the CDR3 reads TGTGCCAGTAGTATTAGGGCAGGGTTGGTTAGCAATCAGCCCCAGCATTTT. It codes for CASSIRAGLVSNQPQHF.

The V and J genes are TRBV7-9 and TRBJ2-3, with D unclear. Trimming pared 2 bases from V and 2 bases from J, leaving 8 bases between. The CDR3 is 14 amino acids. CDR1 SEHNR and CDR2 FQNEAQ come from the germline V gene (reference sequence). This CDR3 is CASSLPGDTDTQYF. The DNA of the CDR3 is TGTGCCAGCAGCTTACCAGGTGACACAGATACGCAGTATTTT.

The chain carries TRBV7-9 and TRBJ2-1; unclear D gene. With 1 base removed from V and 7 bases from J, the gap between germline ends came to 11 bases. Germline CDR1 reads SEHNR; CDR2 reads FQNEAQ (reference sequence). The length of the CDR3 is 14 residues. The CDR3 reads CASSLVPTINEQFF. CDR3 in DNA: TGTGCCAGCAGCTTAGTCCCCACTATAAATGAGCAGTTCTTC.

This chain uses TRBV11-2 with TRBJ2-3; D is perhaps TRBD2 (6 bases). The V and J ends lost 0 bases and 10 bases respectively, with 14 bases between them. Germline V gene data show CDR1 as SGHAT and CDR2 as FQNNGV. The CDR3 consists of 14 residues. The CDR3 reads CASSLEPTRGSQYF. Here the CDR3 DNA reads TGTGCCAGCAGCTTAGAACCGACCCGGGGGTCGCAGTATTTT. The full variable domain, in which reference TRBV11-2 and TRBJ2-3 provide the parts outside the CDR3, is EAGVAQSPRYKIIEKRQSVAFWCNPISGHATLYWYQQILGQGPKLLIQFQNNGVVDDSQLPKDRFSAERLKGVDSTLKIQPAKLEDSAVYLCASSLEPTRGSQYFGPGTRLTVL.

The CDR3 DNA is TGTGCCATCAGCGGGACAGGGAACACCGGGGAGCTGTTTTTT. Protein product: CAISGTGNTGELFF. The chain joins TRBV10-3 to TRBJ2-2, with 8 positions matching TRBD1. This CDR3 spans 14 amino acids. The germline V gene encodes CDR1 ENHRY and CDR2 SYGVKD. The junction had 1 base not matched to a gene; V was cut back by 6 bases and J by 1 base.

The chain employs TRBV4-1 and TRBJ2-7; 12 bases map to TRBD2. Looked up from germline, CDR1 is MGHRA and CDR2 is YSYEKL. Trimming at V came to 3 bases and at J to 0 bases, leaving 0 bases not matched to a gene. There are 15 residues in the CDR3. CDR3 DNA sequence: TGCGCCAGCAGCCAGACTAGCGGGGGCTCCTACGAGCAGTACTTC. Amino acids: CASSQTSGGSYEQYF.

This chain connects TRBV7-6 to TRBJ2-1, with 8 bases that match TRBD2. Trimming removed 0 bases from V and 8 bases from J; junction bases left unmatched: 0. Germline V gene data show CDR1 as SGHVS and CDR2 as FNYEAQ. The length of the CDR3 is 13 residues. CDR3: CASSLATSDEQFF. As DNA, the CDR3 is TGTGCCAGCAGCTTAGCGACTAGCGATGAGCAGTTCTTC.